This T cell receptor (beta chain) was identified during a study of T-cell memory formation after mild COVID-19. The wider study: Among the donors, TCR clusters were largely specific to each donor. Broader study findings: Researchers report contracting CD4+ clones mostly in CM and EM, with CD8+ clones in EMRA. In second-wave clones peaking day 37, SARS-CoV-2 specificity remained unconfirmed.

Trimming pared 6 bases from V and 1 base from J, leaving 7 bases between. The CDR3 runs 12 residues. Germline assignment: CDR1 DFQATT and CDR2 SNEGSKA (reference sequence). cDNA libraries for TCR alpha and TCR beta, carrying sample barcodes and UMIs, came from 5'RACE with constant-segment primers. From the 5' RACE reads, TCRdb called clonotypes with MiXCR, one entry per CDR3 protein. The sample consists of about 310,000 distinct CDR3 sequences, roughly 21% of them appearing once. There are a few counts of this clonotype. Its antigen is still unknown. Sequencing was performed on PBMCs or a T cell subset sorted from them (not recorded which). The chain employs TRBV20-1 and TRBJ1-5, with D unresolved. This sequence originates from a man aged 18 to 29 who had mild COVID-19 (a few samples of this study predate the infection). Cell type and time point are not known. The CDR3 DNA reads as TGCAGTGCGGGCCAGAGCAATCAGCCCCAGCATTTT. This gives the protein CSAGQSNQPQHF.